Included here is one TCR beta chain sequence, with context. Produced via immunoSEQ multiplex PCR; TCRdb's table is partial and in-frame only. The sample contains 120,000 to 150,000 clones, 80% to 90% of which appear only once. The data belong to a study of blood T cell repertoires in COVID-19. CDR1 is KGHDR, CDR2 SFDVKD, per germline. The CDR3 contains 15 residues. The junction had 9 bases not matched to a gene; V was cut back by 2 bases and J by 7 bases. The chain recombines TRBV24-1 with TRBJ2-7, with 8 positions matching TRBD1. The material sequenced was peripheral blood. The clonotype comes from a man between 18 and 35 years old with COVID-19, enrolled during active disease. The CDR3 nucleotides read TGTGCCACCAGTGATTCAGGGGGCTGGTCGAGAGAGCAGTACTTC. This sequence encodes CATSDSGGWSREQYF.